The clone carrying this TCR beta chain came up many times. Its antigen is not identified. These data originate in a study of T cells in Graves' hyperthyroidism and ophthalmopathy. Study-wide findings and caveats: A model of 13 V-J features distinguished ophthalmopathy from stable hyperthyroidism.

Using RNA transcripts as the source, TCR beta CDR3 regions were amplified. RT-PCR in the first round (using the HTBI primer set) targeted the TCR CDR3. TCRdb reprocessed the multiplex PCR reads with MiXCR, giving one entry per CDR3 protein. The table records over 650,000 distinct CDR3 sequences, about 45% of them present only once. Those patients with uncontrolled infection, other autoimmune disease, pregnancy or lactation were excluded. Source material: peripheral blood or thyroid tissue (not recorded which). This clonotype was sampled from an adult man with Graves' disease, either hyperthyroidism or ophthalmopathy (not recorded which).

CDR3 region: CASSPGTSGWYF. The CDR3 DNA reads TGTGCCAGTAGTCCCGGGACTAGCGGGTGGTACTTC. The genes are TRBV19 and TRBJ2-7, with 12 positions matching TRBD2. The CDR3 covers 12 residues. Germline trimming cut 5 bases from V and 12 bases from J; bases unmatched to any gene: 5. Germline-derived CDR1 and CDR2 are LNHDA and SQIVND (reference sequence).